The entry below gives a single T cell receptor (beta chain) sequence along with its context. This sample is drawn from a study of control samples from healthy donors and cancer patients. Germline V gene sequence: CDR1 MNHNY, CDR2 SVGAGI (reference sequence). Trimming took off 3 bases at V and 5 bases at J, with 7 bases between the two ends. The CDR3 is made up of 12 amino acids. Sequencing was performed with immunoSEQ multiplex PCR; in TCRdb, only in-frame clones are kept and a portion is missing. Of about 50,000 clones listed, 88% are singletons. This TCR was recovered from a man over 45 with head and neck cancer. The rearrangement joins TRBV6-6 to TRBJ2-5; no clear D gene. The sequenced sample consisted of PBMCs. The CDR3 DNA sequence: TGTGCCAGCAGTTATGCCGGGGAGACCCAGTACTTC. Translating it yields CASSYAGETQYF.